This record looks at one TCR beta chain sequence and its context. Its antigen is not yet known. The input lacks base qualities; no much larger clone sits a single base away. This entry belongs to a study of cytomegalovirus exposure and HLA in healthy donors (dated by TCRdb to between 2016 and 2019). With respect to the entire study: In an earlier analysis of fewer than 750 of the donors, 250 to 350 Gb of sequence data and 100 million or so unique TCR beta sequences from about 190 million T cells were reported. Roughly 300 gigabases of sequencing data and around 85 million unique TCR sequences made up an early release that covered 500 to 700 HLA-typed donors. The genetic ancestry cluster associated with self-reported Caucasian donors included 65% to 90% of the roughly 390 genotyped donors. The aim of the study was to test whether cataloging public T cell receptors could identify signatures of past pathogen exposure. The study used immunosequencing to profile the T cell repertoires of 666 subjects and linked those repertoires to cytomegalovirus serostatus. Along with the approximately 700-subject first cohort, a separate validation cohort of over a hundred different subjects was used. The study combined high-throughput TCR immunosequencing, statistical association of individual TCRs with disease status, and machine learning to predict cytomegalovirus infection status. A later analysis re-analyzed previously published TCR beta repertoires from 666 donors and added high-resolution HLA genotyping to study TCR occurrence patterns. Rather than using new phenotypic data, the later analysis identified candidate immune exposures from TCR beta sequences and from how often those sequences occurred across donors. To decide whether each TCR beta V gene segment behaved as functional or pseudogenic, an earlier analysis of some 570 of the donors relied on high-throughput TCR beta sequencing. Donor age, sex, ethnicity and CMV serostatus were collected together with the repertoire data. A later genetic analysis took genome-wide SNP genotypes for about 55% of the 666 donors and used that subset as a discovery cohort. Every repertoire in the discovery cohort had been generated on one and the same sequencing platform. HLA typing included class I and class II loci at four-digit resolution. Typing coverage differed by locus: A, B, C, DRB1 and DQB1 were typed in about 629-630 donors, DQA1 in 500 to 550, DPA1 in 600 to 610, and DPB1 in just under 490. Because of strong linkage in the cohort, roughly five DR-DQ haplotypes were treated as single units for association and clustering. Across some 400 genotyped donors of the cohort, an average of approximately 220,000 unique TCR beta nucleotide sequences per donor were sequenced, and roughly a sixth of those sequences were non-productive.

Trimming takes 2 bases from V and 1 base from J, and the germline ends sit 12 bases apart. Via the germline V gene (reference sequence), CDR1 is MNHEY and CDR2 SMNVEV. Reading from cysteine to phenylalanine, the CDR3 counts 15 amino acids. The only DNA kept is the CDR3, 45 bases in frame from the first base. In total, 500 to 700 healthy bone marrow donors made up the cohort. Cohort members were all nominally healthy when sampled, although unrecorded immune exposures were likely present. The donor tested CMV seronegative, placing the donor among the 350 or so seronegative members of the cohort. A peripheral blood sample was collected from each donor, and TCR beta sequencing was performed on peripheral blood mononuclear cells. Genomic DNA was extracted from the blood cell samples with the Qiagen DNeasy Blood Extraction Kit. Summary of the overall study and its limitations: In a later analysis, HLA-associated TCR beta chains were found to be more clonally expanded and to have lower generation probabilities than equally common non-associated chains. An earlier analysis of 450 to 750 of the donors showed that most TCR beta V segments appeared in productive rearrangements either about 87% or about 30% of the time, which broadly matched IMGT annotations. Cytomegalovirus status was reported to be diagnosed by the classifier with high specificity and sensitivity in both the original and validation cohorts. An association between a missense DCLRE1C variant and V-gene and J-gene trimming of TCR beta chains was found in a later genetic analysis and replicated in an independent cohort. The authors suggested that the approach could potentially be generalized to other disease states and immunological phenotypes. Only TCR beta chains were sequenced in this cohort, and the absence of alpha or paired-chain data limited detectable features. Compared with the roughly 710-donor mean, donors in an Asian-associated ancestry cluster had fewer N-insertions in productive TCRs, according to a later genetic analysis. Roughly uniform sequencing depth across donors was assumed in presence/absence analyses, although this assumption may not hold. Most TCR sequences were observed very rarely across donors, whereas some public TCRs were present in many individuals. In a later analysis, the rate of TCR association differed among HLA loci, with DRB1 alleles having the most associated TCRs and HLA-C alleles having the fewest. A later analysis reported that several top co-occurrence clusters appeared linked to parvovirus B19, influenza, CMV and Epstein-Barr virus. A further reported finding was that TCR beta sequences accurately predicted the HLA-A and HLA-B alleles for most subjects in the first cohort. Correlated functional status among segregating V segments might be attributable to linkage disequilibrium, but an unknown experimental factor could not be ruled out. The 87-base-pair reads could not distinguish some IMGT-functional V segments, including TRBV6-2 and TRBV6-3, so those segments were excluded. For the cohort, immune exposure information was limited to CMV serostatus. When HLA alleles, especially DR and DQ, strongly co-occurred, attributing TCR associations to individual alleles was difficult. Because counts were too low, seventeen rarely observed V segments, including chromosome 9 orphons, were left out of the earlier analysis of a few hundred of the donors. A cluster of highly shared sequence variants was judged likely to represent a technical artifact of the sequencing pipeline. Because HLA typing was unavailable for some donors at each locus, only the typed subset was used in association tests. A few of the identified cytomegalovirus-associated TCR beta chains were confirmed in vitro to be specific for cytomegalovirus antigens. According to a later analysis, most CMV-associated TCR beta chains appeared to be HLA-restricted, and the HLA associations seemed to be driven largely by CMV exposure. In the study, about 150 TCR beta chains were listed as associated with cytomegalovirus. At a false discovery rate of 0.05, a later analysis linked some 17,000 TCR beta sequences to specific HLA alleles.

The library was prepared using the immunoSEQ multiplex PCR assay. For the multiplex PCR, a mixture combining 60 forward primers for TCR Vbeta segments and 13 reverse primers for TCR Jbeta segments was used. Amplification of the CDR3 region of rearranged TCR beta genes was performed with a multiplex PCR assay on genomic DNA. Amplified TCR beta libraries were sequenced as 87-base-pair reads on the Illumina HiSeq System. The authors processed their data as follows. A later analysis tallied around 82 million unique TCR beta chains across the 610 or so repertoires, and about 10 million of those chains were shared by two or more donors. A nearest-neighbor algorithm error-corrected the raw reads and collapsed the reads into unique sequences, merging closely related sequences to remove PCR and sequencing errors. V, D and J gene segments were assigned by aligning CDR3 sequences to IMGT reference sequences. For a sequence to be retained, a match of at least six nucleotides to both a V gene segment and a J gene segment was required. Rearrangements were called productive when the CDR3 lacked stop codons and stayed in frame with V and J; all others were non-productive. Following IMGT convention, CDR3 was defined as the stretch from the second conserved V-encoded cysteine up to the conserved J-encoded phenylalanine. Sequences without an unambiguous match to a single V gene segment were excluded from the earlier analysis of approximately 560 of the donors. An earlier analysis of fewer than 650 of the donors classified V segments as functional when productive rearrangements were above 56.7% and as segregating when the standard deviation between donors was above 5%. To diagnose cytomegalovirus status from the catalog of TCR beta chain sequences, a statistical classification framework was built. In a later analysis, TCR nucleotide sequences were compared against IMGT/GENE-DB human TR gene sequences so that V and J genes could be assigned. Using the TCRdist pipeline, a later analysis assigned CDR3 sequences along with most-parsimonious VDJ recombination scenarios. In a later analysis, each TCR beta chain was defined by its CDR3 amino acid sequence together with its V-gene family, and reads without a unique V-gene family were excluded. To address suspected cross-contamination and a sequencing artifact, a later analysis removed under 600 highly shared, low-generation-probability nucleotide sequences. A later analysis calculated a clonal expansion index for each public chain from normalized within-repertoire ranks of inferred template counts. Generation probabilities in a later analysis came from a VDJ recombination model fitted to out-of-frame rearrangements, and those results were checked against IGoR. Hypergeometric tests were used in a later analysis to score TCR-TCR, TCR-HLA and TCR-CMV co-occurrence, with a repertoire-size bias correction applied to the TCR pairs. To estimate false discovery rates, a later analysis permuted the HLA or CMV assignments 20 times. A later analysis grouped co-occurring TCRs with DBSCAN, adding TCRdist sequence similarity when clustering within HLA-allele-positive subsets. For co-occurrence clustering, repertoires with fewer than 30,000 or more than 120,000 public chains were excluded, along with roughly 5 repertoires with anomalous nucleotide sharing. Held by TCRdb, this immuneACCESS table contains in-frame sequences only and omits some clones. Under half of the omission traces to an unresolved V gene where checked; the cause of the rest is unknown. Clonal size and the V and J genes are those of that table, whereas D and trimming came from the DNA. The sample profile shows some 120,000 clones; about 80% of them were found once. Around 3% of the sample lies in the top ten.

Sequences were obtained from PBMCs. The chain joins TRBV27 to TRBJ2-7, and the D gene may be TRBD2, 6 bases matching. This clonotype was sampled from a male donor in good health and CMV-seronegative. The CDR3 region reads CASSLHGTQSYEQYF. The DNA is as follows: TGTGCCAGCAGTTTACATGGGACTCAATCCTACGAGCAGTACTTC.